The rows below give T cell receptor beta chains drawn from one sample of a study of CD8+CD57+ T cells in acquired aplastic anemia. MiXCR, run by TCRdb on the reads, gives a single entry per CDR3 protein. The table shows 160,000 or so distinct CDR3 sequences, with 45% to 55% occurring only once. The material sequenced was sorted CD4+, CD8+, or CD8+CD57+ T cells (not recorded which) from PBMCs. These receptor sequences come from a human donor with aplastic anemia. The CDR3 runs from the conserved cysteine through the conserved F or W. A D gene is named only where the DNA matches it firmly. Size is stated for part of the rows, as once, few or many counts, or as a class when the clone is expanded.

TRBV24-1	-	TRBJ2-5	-	TGTGCCACCAGTGCCTCGGGCAGGGCCCTTGGAGAGACCCAGTACTTC	CATSASGRALGETQYF
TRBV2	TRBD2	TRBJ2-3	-	TGTGGAAGCGGGGGGCGGGGAGATACGCAGTATTTT	CGSGGRGDTQYF
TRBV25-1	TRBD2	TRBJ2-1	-	TGTGCTAGGCACGGCCGACTAGCGGGATACAATGAGCAGTTCTTC	CARHGRLAGYNEQFF
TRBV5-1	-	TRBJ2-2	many	TGCGCCAGCAGCTTGCCCACGCCGAACACCGGGGAGCTGTTTTTT	CASSLPTPNTGELFF
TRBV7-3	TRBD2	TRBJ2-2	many	TGTGCCAGCAGCGCCGATAGCGGGGCCGCCGGGGAGCTGTTTTTT	CASSADSGAAGELFF
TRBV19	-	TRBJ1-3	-	TGTGCCAGCGGACTGAACTCTGGAAACACCATATATTTT	CASGLNSGNTIYF
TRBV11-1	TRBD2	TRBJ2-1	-	TGTGCCAGCAGCTGGACTAGCGGGGCCTACAATGAGCAGTTCTTC	CASSWTSGAYNEQFF
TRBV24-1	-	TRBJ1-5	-	TGTGCCACGGCGCGGGGGAGCAATCAGCCCCAGCATTTT	CATARGSNQPQHF
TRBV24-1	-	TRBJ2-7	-	TGTGCCAGCAGCATAGGCGACTTCTCCTACGAGCAGTACTTC	CASSIGDFSYEQYF
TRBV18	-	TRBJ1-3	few	TGTGCCAGCTCACCCCGCAGCTCTGGAAACACCATATATTTT	CASSPRSSGNTIYF
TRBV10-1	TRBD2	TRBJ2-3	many	TGCGCCAGCAGTGATGGGGGGGGCACAGATACGCAGTATTTT	CASSDGGGTDTQYF
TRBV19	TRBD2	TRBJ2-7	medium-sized	TGTGCCAGTAGCGATAGCGGGGGGTATTCCTACGAGCAGTACTTC	CASSDSGGYSYEQYF
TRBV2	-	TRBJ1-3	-	TGTGCCAGCAGTGTGGGCAGGGATTCTGGAAACACCATATATTTT	CASSVGRDSGNTIYF
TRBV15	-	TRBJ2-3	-	TGTGCCACCAGCAGAGAACAGGGCAGTCCCACAGATACGCAGTATTTT	CATSREQGSPTDTQYF
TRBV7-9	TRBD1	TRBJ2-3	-	TGTGCCAGCAGACCACAGGGGAATACGCAGTATTTT	CASRPQGNTQYF
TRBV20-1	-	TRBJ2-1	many	TGCAGTGCTAGAGAAGTAACTCCCGGGGAGCAGTTCTTC	CSAREVTPGEQFF
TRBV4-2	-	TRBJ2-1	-	TGTGCCAGCAGCCAACGTGGGCAGGGTCGGGATGAGCAGTTCTTC	CASSQRGQGRDEQFF
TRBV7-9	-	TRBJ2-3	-	TGTGCCAGCAGCCAACCCGCTGCCCCGGATACGCAGTATTTT	CASSQPAAPDTQYF
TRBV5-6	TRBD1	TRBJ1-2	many	TGTGCCAGCAGCTGGACAGGGGTTAGCTATGGCTACACCTTC	CASSWTGVSYGYTF
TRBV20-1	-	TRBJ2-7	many	TGCAGTGCTAGTAAATCTGGGAGAGGGGCCTACGAGCAGTACTTC	CSASKSGRGAYEQYF
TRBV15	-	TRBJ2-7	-	TGTGCCACCAGCAGGGGTTTAGGGGGTGACGAGCAGTACTTC	CATSRGLGGDEQYF
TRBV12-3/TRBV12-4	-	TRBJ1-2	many	TGTGCCAGCGGCCGGGAAGGGGTTTCTGGCTACACCTTC	CASGREGVSGYTF
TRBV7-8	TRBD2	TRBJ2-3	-	TGTGCCAGTAGCCTGACTAAGCGGGGTACAGGTACGCAGTATTTT	CASSLTKRGTGTQYF
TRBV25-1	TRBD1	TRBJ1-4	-	TGTGCCAGCAGTGAAAAGGCCCCGGGGACAGGGGAAAGACTGTTTTTT	CASSEKAPGTGERLFF
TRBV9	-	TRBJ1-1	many	TGTGCCAGCAGCGTAGAAGGGGTTAGCACTGAAGCTTTCTTT	CASSVEGVSTEAFF
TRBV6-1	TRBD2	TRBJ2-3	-	TGTGCCAGCAGTGAAGGCGCGGGGGGGCCAGATACGCAGTATTTT	CASSEGAGGPDTQYF
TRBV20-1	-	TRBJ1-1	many	TGCAGTGCTAGAATGGCACTTGAAGCTTTCTTT	CSARMALEAFF
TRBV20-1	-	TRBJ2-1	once	TGCAGTGCTAGCCTGTTGGGTGAGCAGTTCTTC	CSASLLGEQFF
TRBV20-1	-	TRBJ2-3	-	TGCAGTGCTACCCCCCTGGGGGGGCGGGAGACGCAGTATTTT	CSATPLGGRETQYF
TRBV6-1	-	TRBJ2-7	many	TGTGCCAGCAGTGAATCCCCAACACGGGCGGGGGAGCAGTACTTC	CASSESPTRAGEQYF
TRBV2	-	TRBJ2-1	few	TGTGCCAGCAGTGAAGCGCTAGAGGGACTCCCCCTCTTC	CASSEALEGLPLF